Sequencing of this TCR beta chain was carried out in a study of cytomegalovirus exposure and HLA in healthy donors. Broader study findings: The dataset shows that most TCR sequences were rare, while some public TCRs occurred in many donors.

The J segment lost 7 bases and the V segment lost 4 bases, leaving 7 bases of the junction unmatched. The CDR3 totals 15 residues. Germline assignment: CDR1 MNHNS and CDR2 SASEGT. Comment on this clone: Its antigen remains unidentified.

Assay: immunoSEQ multiplex PCR; the TCRdb copy retains only in-frame clones and omits some. The table has about 98,000 clones, about 90% seen once. The chain combines TRBV6-1 with TRBJ1-4; 9 bases fit TRBD1. Sequencing input: PBMCs. The sequence was collected from a man aged 18 to 30 in good health and CMV-seropositive. In DNA form, the CDR3 reads TGTGCCAGCAGTGGAACAGGGGGCGTTTCTGAAAAACTGTTTTTT. Protein sequence: CASSGTGGVSEKLFF.